This TCR beta chain was sequenced for a study of cytomegalovirus exposure and HLA in healthy donors. PCR involved 60 Vbeta and 13 Jbeta primers. Repertoires were generated with immunoSEQ multiplex PCR, while TCRdb's copy carries only in-frame clones and drops some. This specimen shows 200,000 to 250,000 clones; the ten leading clones hold about 1%. V lost 4 bases, J lost 3 bases, and 19 bases stayed unmatched. The germline gives CDR1 SGHDT, CDR2 YYEEEE. This CDR3 is built from 19 residues. The chain carries TRBV5-6 and TRBJ2-7; 10 positions match TRBD2. The sequence came from a girl aged 2 to 9 in good health and CMV-seropositive. Sequencing was carried out using PBMCs. DNA for the CDR3: TGTGCCAGCAGCCGGCCCCTGGCGGGAGGGACTAGCGAGAACTACGAGCAGTACTTC. Protein product: CASSRPLAGGTSENYEQYF.